This T cell receptor beta chain was obtained from a study of shared clonotypes between healthy human individuals. Regarding the study as a whole: Sequencing depth was expected to affect clonotype sharing among donors.

CDR3 length: 13 amino acids. CD45RO-negative cells were positively selected for CCR7, leaving out terminally differentiated effector memory CD45RA+ cells. All of the donors resided in Nashville, Tennessee, and each was a Caucasian adult. Notes on this clone: As yet, its antigen is unknown.

The data were produced by immunoSEQ multiplex PCR, yet TCRdb's version contains in-frame clones alone and is incomplete. Of fewer than 1 million clones listed, 96% are singletons. This chain links TRBV21-1 with TRBJ2-5; the table's D call TRBD1 went unverified against the DNA. TRBV21-1 is a pseudogene locus. The sequencing sample was made of naive CD8+ T cells sorted from blood. The TCR was taken from a man aged 30-40 years in good health. CDR3: CASSRTGQETQYF. The CDR3 DNA is TGTGCCAGCAGCAGGACAGGGCAAGAGACCCAGTACTTC.